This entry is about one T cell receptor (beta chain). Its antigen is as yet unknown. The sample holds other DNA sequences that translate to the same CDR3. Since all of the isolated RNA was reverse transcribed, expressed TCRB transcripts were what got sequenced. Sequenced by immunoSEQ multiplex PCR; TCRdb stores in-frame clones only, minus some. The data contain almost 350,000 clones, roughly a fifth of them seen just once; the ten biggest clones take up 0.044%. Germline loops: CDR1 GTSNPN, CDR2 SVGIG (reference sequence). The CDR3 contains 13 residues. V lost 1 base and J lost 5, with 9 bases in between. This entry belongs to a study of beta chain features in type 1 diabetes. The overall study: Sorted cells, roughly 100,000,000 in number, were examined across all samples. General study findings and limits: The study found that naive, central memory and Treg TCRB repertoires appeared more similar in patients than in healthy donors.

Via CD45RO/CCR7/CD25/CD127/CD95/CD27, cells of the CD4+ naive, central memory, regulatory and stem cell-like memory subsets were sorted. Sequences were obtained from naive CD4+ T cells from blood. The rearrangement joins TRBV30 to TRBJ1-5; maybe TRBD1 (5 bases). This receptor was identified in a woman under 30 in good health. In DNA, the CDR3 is TGTGCCTGGAGTGGGGGCGGGGATCAGCCCCAGCATTTT. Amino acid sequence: CAWSGGGDQPQHF. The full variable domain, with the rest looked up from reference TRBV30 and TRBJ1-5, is SQTIHQWPATLVQPVGSPLSLECTVEGTSNPNLYWYRQAAGRGLQLLFYSVGIGQISSEVPQNLSASRPQDRQFILSSKKLLLSDSGFYLCAWSGGGDQPQHFGDGTRLSIL.